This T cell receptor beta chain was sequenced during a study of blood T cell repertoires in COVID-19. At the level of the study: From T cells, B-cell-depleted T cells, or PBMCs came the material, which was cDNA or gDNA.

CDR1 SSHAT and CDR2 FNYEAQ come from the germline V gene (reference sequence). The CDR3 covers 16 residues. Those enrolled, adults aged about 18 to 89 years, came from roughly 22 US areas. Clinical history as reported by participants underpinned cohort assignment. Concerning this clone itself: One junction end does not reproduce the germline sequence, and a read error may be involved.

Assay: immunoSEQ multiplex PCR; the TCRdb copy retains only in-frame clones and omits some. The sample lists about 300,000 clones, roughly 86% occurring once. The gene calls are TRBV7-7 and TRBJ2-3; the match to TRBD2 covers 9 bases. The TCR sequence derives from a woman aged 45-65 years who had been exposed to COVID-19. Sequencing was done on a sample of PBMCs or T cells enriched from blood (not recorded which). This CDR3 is CASSLAGAGSSDTQYF. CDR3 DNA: TGTGCTAGCAGCTTAGCGGGGGCAGGGTCCTCAGATACGCAGTATTTT.